These 28 T cell receptor beta chains were sequenced from one sample in a study of shared clonotypes between healthy human individuals. Assay used: immunoSEQ multiplex PCR; TCRdb lists only in-frame clones, some missing. The repertoire holds roughly 1,500,000 clones, with 98% as singletons. Sequencing was done on a sample of naive CD4+ T cells sorted from blood. Subset in this sample: CD45RA+ positively selected. Every receptor here comes from a man aged 30 to 39 in good health.

The chain joins TRBV29-1 to TRBJ2-7; 7 bases fit TRBD1. Germline CDR1 SQVTM, CDR2 ANQGSEA. V shed 7 bases and J 2 bases; nucleotides not matched to a gene: 11. The CDR3 consists of 14 residues. This chain's CDR3 is CSAPPGQEPYEQYF. As DNA, the CDR3 is TGCAGCGCCCCTCCCGGACAGGAGCCCTACGAGCAGTACTTC.

CDR3 loop: CASQGLAEGNEQFF. CDR3 bases: TGTGCCAGCCAGGGACTAGCGGAGGGGAATGAGCAGTTCTTC. This rearrangement joins TRBV19 to TRBJ2-1; 11 nucleotides align to TRBD2. The CDR3 covers 14 residues. The V and J ends lost 9 bases and 7 bases, in that order; junction bases with no gene match: 8. Germline V gene lookup returns CDR1 LNHDA and CDR2 SQIVND (reference sequence).

J is TRBJ1-5 and V is TRBV30; 10 nucleotides align to TRBD1. This CDR3 spans 15 amino acids. Looked up from germline, CDR1 is GTSNPN and CDR2 is SVGIG (reference sequence). V was pared by 1 base and J by 4 bases, with 4 bases of the junction left unmatched. The CDR3 DNA reads as TGTGCCTGGAGTGGAGGACAGGGGGTTAATCAGCCCCAGCATTTT. It translates to CAWSGGQGVNQPQHF.

The chain is built from TRBV29-1 and TRBJ1-1; no firm D call. Trimming left V 4 bases short and J 5 bases short, with 20 bases between. Germline CDR1 and CDR2: SQVTM and ANQGSEA. This CDR3 comprises 15 residues. The CDR3 protein is CSVVVPTPLGTEAFF. The CDR3 DNA reads as TGCAGCGTTGTTGTCCCGACACCCCTAGGGACTGAAGCTTTCTTT.

The chain joins TRBV5-4 to TRBJ1-1, with 11 bases identical to TRBD1. Germline-derived CDR1 and CDR2 are SGHNT and YYREEE (reference sequence). The trim removed 0 bases at V and 11 bases at J, leaving 6 bases unmatched. This CDR3 spans 14 amino acids. The CDR3: CASSLVADRGHAFF. In DNA form, the CDR3 reads TGTGCCAGCAGCTTGGTGGCGGACAGGGGGCATGCTTTCTTT.

J is TRBJ1-3 and V is TRBV5-1; D gene unclear. Germline CDR1 reads SGHRS; CDR2 reads YFSETQ. The CDR3 totals 12 residues. Trimming took off 7 bases at V and 2 bases at J, with 7 bases between the two ends. In DNA form, the CDR3 reads TGCGCCAGCGGGGATACTGGAAACACCATATATTTT. Its translation is CASGDTGNTIYF.

This chain connects TRBV9 to TRBJ1-2; 8 nucleotides agree with TRBD1. The CDR3 has 13 residues. Trimming took 1 base from V and 5 from J; bases not matched to a gene: 1. CDR1 is SGDLS and CDR2 is YYNGEE in the germline V gene. CDR3 nucleotide sequence: TGTGCCAGCAGCGTACAGGGGGCGTATGGCTACACCTTC. Protein sequence: CASSVQGAYGYTF.

The chain has TRBV9 and TRBJ2-7; D remains ambiguous. Germline V lookup: CDR1 SGDLS, CDR2 YYNGEE. The CDR3 is made up of 15 amino acids. Trimming shortened V by 4 bases and J by 2 bases, and 16 bases separated the two germline ends. CDR3 protein: CASSHNSPTTYEQYF. In nucleotides, the CDR3 is TGTGCCAGCAGCCATAATAGCCCTACTACCTACGAGCAGTACTTC.

The rearrangement joins TRBV5-8 to TRBJ2-1; unclear D gene. Trimming shortened V by 4 bases and J by 6 bases, and 17 bases separated the two germline ends. The V gene's germline CDR1 is SGHTS and CDR2 YDEGEE. The CDR3 has 15 amino acids. CDR3 in DNA: TGTGCCAGCAGCCCATCTTACGCCACGATCAATGAGCAGTTCTTC. The encoded protein is CASSPSYATINEQFF.

With respect to this clone: The sample carries other DNA sequences with the same CDR3. This chain connects TRBV9 to TRBJ2-6; D is ambiguous. Trimming stripped 0 bases from V and 1 base from J, with 2 bases between. Germline V gene sequence: CDR1 SGDLS, CDR2 YYNGEE. The CDR3 consists of 14 residues. The CDR3 DNA sequence: TGTGCCAGCAGCGTAGCGTCTGGGGCCAACGTCCTGACTTTC. Translated: CASSVASGANVLTF.

This chain connects TRBV5-1 to TRBJ2-5; D gene unclear. Between the trimmed V and J ends, which lost 0 bases and 3 bases, there was a span of 12 bases. This CDR3 has 15 amino acids. The germline CDR1 and CDR2 sequences are SGHRS and YFSETQ. The chain's CDR3 is CASSLVRSKEETQYF. The CDR3 coding sequence is TGCGCCAGCAGCTTGGTAAGGAGTAAAGAAGAGACCCAGTACTTC.

This sequence joins TRBV7-2 and TRBJ1-1; D is uncertain. From germline, CDR1 is SGHTA and CDR2 FQGNSA. V lost 3 bases and J lost 4, with 12 bases in between. The CDR3 extends over 14 amino acids. The CDR3 DNA reads TGTGCCAGCAGCTTGTGGGAGGGCGGCACTGAAGCTTTCTTT. It encodes CASSLWEGGTEAFF.

The J gene is TRBJ2-5, the V gene TRBV11-1; TRBD2 might be the D (5 bases). Germline V CDR1 and CDR2: SGHAT, FQDESV (reference sequence). The CDR3 has 13 amino acids. The V end lost 5 bases, the J end lost 7 bases, and 14 bases lay between the germline ends. Here the CDR3 reads CASSHGPSGTQYF. CDR3 DNA: TGTGCCAGCAGCCACGGACCGAGCGGGACCCAGTACTTC.

The V gene is TRBV7-8, the J gene TRBJ1-1; D not resolved. V was clipped by 8 bases and J by 9 bases, with 19 bases between them. This CDR3 is built from 13 residues. CDR1 SGHVS and CDR2 FQNEAQ come from the germline V gene. CDR3 sequence reads: CASARGVSYQAFF. The CDR3 DNA is TGTGCCAGCGCACGAGGTGTATCGTACCAAGCTTTCTTT.

The count of this clone is one. The chain has TRBV5-1 and TRBJ1-1; D might be TRBD1 (5 bases). CDR1 is SGHRS, CDR2 YFSETQ, per germline. Trimming left V 0 bases short and J 6 bases short, with 18 bases between. The CDR3 loop spans 16 amino acids. The CDR3 is CASSLAIQGPGAEAFF. The CDR3 DNA sequence: TGCGCCAGCAGCTTGGCCATCCAGGGCCCGGGGGCTGAAGCTTTCTTT.

The V gene is TRBV18, the J gene TRBJ1-1, with 8 bases that match TRBD1. CDR1 and CDR2 from the germline V gene are KGHSH and LQKENI. J lost 0 bases, V lost 1 base, and 13 bases had no gene match. This CDR3 spans 19 amino acids. Written as DNA, the CDR3 is TGTGCCAGCTCACCACTATCCCAGGGGGCTCCATTAATGAACACTGAAGCTTTCTTT. It is translated as CASSPLSQGAPLMNTEAFF. Full variable domain (remainder filled in from reference TRBV18 and TRBJ1-1): NAGVMQNPRHLVRRRGQEARLRCSPMKGHSHVYWYRQLPEEGLKFMVYLQKENIIDESGMPKERFSAEFPKEGPSILRIQQVVRGDSAAYFCASSPLSQGAPLMNTEAFFGQGTRLTVV.

The V call is TRBV5-1, the J call TRBJ1-1, with D perhaps TRBD1 (5 bases). Germline lookup yields CDR1 SGHRS and CDR2 YFSETQ. The CDR3 has 13 residues. V lost 0 bases and J lost 7, with 10 bases in between. The DNA of the CDR3 is TGCGCCAGCAGCTTGGGAGGGGCTGGTGAAGCTTTCTTT. Its translation: CASSLGGAGEAFF. Full variable domain (outside the CDR3, taken from reference TRBV5-1 and TRBJ1-1): KAGVTQTPRYLIKTRGQQVTLSCSPISGHRSVSWYQQTPGQGLQFLFEYFSETQRNKGNFPGRFSGRQFSNSRSEMNVSTLELGDSALYLCASSLGGAGEAFFGQGTRLTVV.

The rearrangement uses TRBV2 and TRBJ2-5, with a possible D match to TRBD2 (6 bases). Germline V CDR1 and CDR2: SNHLY, FYNNEI. V lost 6 bases, J lost 5 bases, and 16 bases lay in between. The CDR3 is 14 residues long. CDR3 coding DNA: TGTGCCAGCAGCATTCCGGGGGTCGGGGAGACCCAGTACTTC. Amino acids: CASSIPGVGETQYF.

The rearrangement links TRBV28 to TRBJ2-7; no definite D call. The germline V gene encodes CDR1 MDHEN and CDR2 SYDVKM. The V end lost 5 bases, the J end lost 3 bases, and 20 bases lay between the germline ends. CDR3 length: 16 residues. CDR3 sequence: CASSSSMAPGDYEQYF. CDR3 DNA sequence: TGTGCCAGCAGTAGCTCAATGGCCCCTGGGGACTACGAGCAGTACTTC.

The chain employs TRBV7-8 and TRBJ2-7; TRBD1 matches 11 bases. With 5 bases clipped from V and 6 bases from J, the junction kept 6 bases outside the gene matches. The CDR3 is 14 amino acids. Germline V lookup: CDR1 SGHVS, CDR2 FQNEAQ. CDR3 nucleotides: TGTGCCAGCAGCAGAAGGGACAGGGGGGGCGAGCAGTACTTC. Its protein is CASSRRDRGGEQYF.

The chain carries TRBV5-1 and TRBJ1-2, with 9 bases lining up with TRBD1. Germline-derived CDR1 and CDR2 are SGHRS and YFSETQ. J lost 4 bases, V lost 1 base, and 2 bases had no gene match. This CDR3 has 14 residues. CDR3 residues: CASSLRGQGYGYTF. As DNA, the CDR3 is TGCGCCAGCAGCTTGCGGGGACAGGGCTATGGCTACACCTTC.

The chain has TRBV19 and TRBJ2-2; TRBD1 or TRBD2 may be the D gene (6 bases each). Germline CDR1 and CDR2: LNHDA and SQIVND (reference sequence). V gave up 3 bases and J gave up 4 bases, with 15 bases separating them. This CDR3 is built from 16 residues. The CDR3 loop is CASSIPRGLGTGELFF. The CDR3 DNA reads as TGTGCCAGTAGTATCCCCCGGGGGCTCGGCACCGGGGAGCTGTTTTTT.

The CDR3 coding sequence is TGTGCCTGGGGACAGGGGCACACAGATACGCAGTATTTT. Translating gives CAWGQGHTDTQYF. The J gene is TRBJ2-3, the V gene TRBV30; 9 bases fit TRBD1. The V gene end was trimmed by 5 bases and the J gene end by 2 bases; junction bases not matched to a gene: 2. The CDR3 spans 13 residues. Germline CDR1 GTSNPN, CDR2 SVGIG (reference sequence).

The chain recombines TRBV25-1 with TRBJ2-3; D possibly corresponds to TRBD2 (5 bases). CDR3 length equals 15 residues. Germline CDR1 reads MGHDK; CDR2 reads SYGVNS. V gave up 3 bases and J gave up 5 bases, with 15 bases separating them. CDR3 region: CASSETLGRGDTQYF. The CDR3 bases are TGTGCCAGCAGTGAGACCCTAGGTCGGGGAGATACGCAGTATTTT.

This chain joins TRBV25-1 and TRBJ2-3, with D unresolved. The germline CDR1 and CDR2 sequences are MGHDK and SYGVNS. V lost 2 bases and J lost 1, with 7 bases in between. There are 14 residues in the CDR3. The DNA of the CDR3 is TGTGCCAGCAGTGAAGAGTACGGCACAGATACGCAGTATTTT. It yields the protein CASSEEYGTDTQYF. Combining the CDR3 with reference TRBV25-1 and TRBJ2-3 gives the whole variable domain EADIYQTPRYLVIGTGKKITLECSQTMGHDKMYWYQQDPGMELHLIHYSYGVNSTEKGDLSSESTVSRIRTEHFPLTLESARPSHTSQYLCASSEEYGTDTQYFGPGTRLTVL.

The chain has TRBV11-2 and TRBJ2-7; 7 bases are shared with TRBD1. The germline gives CDR1 SGHAT, CDR2 FQNNGV. The CDR3 covers 13 residues. The J segment lost 3 bases and the V segment lost 7 bases, leaving 6 bases of the junction unmatched. The CDR3 DNA sequence: TGTGCCAGCAATAACCGGGACAGCTACGAGCAGTACTTC. This codes for CASNNRDSYEQYF.

The gene calls are TRBV30 and TRBJ1-2, with no clear D. With 2 bases removed from V and 8 bases from J, the gap between germline ends came to 12 bases. Germline CDR1 GTSNPN, CDR2 SVGIG (reference sequence). CDR3 length: 12 amino acids. This chain's CDR3 is CAWSRLTGGYTF. The CDR3, as DNA: TGTGCCTGGAGTAGACTAACGGGGGGCTACACCTTC.

CDR3 in amino acids: CASSQQLAEETQYF. The CDR3 bases are TGTGCCAGCTCACAACAACTAGCGGAAGAGACCCAGTACTTC. The chain links TRBV18 to TRBJ2-5; the match to TRBD2 covers 8 bases. The junction had 4 bases not matched to a gene; V was cut back by 4 bases and J by 3 bases. The CDR3 runs to 14 residues. Looked up from germline, CDR1 is KGHSH and CDR2 is LQKENI.